Presented here are 22 T cell receptor beta chains from one specimen sequenced in a study of cytomegalovirus exposure and HLA in healthy donors. In the PCR, 60 Vbeta and 13 Jbeta primers were used. The assay was immunoSEQ multiplex PCR, and TCRdb's table has in-frame clones only and misses some. The repertoire holds 150,000 to 200,000 clones, with more than 80% as singletons. The sample was PBMCs. The receptor set was obtained from a man aged 18 to 29 in good health and CMV-seronegative.

This clone was seen once. The V gene is TRBV5-1, the J gene TRBJ1-2; D perhaps matches TRBD1 (5 bases). CDR3 length: 15 amino acids. Per the germline V gene, CDR1 is SGHRS and CDR2 is YFSETQ. V dropped 4 bases and J dropped 5 bases, with 18 bases sitting between them. This CDR3 is CASSPEPGGGYGYTF. The CDR3 coding sequence is TGCGCCAGCAGCCCCGAGCCCGGGGGAGGATATGGCTACACCTTC. The full variable domain, completed using reference TRBV5-1 and TRBJ1-2, is KAGVTQTPRYLIKTRGQQVTLSCSPISGHRSVSWYQQTPGQGLQFLFEYFSETQRNKGNFPGRFSGRQFSNSRSEMNVSTLELGDSALYLCASSPEPGGGYGYTFGSGTRLTVV.

J is TRBJ2-3 and V is TRBV7-3, with D perhaps TRBD1 (5 bases). Germline V gives CDR1 SGHTA, CDR2 FQGTGA. Trimming took off 2 bases at V and 4 bases at J, with 7 bases between the two ends. CDR3 length: 13 amino acids. CDR3 in DNA: TGTGCCAGCAGCTTACAGGGCCCAGATACGCAGTATTTT. It translates to CASSLQGPDTQYF. Complete variable domain (other parts from reference TRBV7-3 and TRBJ2-3): GAGVSQTPSNKVTEKGKYVELRCDPISGHTALYWYRQSLGQGPEFLIYFQGTGAADDSGLPNDRFFAVRPEGSVSTLKIQRTERGDSAVYLCASSLQGPDTQYFGPGTRLTVL.

The chain carries TRBV7-9 and TRBJ1-1; D is unclear. CDR3 length: 11 amino acids. The V end was cut by 8 bases, the J end by 3 bases, with 7 bases between. CDR1 and CDR2 from the germline V gene are SEHNR and FQNEAQ (reference sequence). CDR3 protein: CASGRDTEAFF. CDR3 sequence (DNA): TGTGCCAGCGGTAGAGACACTGAAGCTTTCTTT.

This chain uses TRBV21-1 with TRBJ1-2; the table's D call, TRBD1, was not checked against the DNA. TRBV21-1 is marked as a pseudogene. The CDR3 extends over 21 amino acids. The CDR3 DNA follows: TGTGCCAGCAGCCGAAAACGACAAGGGGGTTACGGCATCTGCCCTGGGAATGGCTACACCTTC. Amino acids: CASSRKRQGGYGICPGNGYTF.

The V and J genes are TRBV5-5 and TRBJ1-5, with TRBD1 matching 7 bases. The CDR3 sequence is 15 residues long. Germline V gene data show CDR1 as SGHKS and CDR2 as YYEKEE (reference sequence). Trimming took 2 bases from V and 1 from J; bases not matched to a gene: 3. The CDR3 loop reads CASSLRQGSNQPQHF. The DNA for the CDR3 is TGTGCCAGCAGCTTACGACAGGGCAGCAATCAGCCCCAGCATTTT. The whole variable domain, filled in from reference TRBV5-5 and TRBJ1-5, reads DAGVTQSPTHLIKTRGQQVTLRCSPISGHKSVSWYQQVLGQGPQFIFQYYEKEERGRGNFPDRFSARQFPNYSSELNVNALLLGDSALYLCASSLRQGSNQPQHFGDGTRLSIL.

The V and J genes are TRBV5-1 and TRBJ1-1, with 8 bases identical to TRBD1. V trimming: 4 bases; J trimming: 4 bases; junction bases outside the gene matches: 6. The CDR3 contains 14 residues. Germline CDR1 reads SGHRS; CDR2 reads YFSETQ. CDR3 loop: CASSGGTGVTEAFF. Here the CDR3 DNA reads TGCGCCAGCAGCGGGGGGACAGGAGTCACTGAAGCTTTCTTT. The whole variable domain, remainder taken from reference TRBV5-1 and TRBJ1-1, is KAGVTQTPRYLIKTRGQQVTLSCSPISGHRSVSWYQQTPGQGLQFLFEYFSETQRNKGNFPGRFSGRQFSNSRSEMNVSTLELGDSALYLCASSGGTGVTEAFFGQGTRLTVV.

The rearrangement links TRBV19 to TRBJ2-5, with D perhaps matching TRBD2 (6 bases). Germline CDR1 is LNHDA and CDR2 is SQIVND (reference sequence). V was cut by 4 bases and J by 5 bases, with 17 bases left in between. CDR3 length: 15 amino acids. CDR3 DNA sequence: TGTGCCAGTAGTAACCGAATGACTAGTGGTGAGACCCAGTACTTC. Its protein product is CASSNRMTSGETQYF.

The chain is built from TRBV9 and TRBJ1-2; no clear D gene. The CDR3 length is 14 residues. CDR1 is SGDLS and CDR2 is YYNGEE in the germline V gene. The V and J ends lost 0 bases and 4 bases respectively, with 10 bases between them. In DNA form, the CDR3 reads TGTGCCAGCAGCGTAGATCAAACTCTCTATGGCTACACCTTC. Translated: CASSVDQTLYGYTF.

J is TRBJ2-1 and V is TRBV7-9; TRBD2 matches 8 bases. This CDR3 has 14 amino acids. In germline, CDR1 is SEHNR, CDR2 FQNEAQ (reference sequence). V lost 4 bases and J lost 8; bases outside the gene matches: 7. The CDR3 bases are TGTGCCAGCAGCTCTAAGCTTAGCGGGGATGAGCAGTTCTTC. It is translated as CASSSKLSGDEQFF. Based on the CDR3 plus reference TRBV7-9 and TRBJ2-1, the full variable domain is DTGVSQNPRHKITKRGQNVTFRCDPISEHNRLYWYRQTLGQGPEFLTYFQNEAQLEKSRLLSDRFSAERPKGSFSTLEIQRTEQGDSAMYLCASSSKLSGDEQFFGPGTRLTVL.

The chain has TRBV11-2 and TRBJ2-7, with TRBD1 identical over 10 bases. The junction had 4 bases not matched to a gene; V was cut back by 8 bases and J by 6 bases. From germline, CDR1 is SGHAT and CDR2 FQNNGV. The CDR3 has 12 amino acids. In nucleotides, the CDR3 is TGTGCCAGCCGACAGGGGGCGACCGAGCAGTACTTC. Its translation: CASRQGATEQYF.

On this clone itself: Other DNA sequences in the sample encode the same CDR3. The genes are TRBV5-1 and TRBJ2-5; 8 nucleotides line up with TRBD1. The CDR3 length is 14 residues. The V gene's germline CDR1 is SGHRS and CDR2 YFSETQ. The trim removed 2 bases at V and 1 base at J, leaving 1 base unmatched. The CDR3 protein is CASSFGQGQETQYF. The CDR3 DNA sequence: TGCGCCAGCAGCTTCGGACAGGGCCAAGAGACCCAGTACTTC.

The V gene is TRBV6-1, the J gene TRBJ1-3; D call uncertain. Trimming stripped 3 bases from V and 5 bases from J, with 14 bases between. The CDR3 runs 15 residues. The V gene's germline CDR1 is MNHNS and CDR2 SASEGT. CDR3: CASSDAGLVRNTIYF. The CDR3 DNA reads TGTGCCAGCAGTGATGCCGGACTCGTTAGAAACACCATATATTTT.

This clone was detected once. The chain carries TRBV18 and TRBJ2-1; tentatively, D is TRBD1 (6 bases). Germline V gene lookup returns CDR1 KGHSH and CDR2 LQKENI. V gave up 1 base and J gave up 0 bases, with 10 bases separating them. There are 16 residues in the CDR3. The CDR3 DNA reads TGTGCCAGCTCACCACTCCGGGACACCTCCTACAATGAGCAGTTCTTC. This sequence encodes CASSPLRDTSYNEQFF. The whole variable domain, filled in from reference TRBV18 and TRBJ2-1, reads NAGVMQNPRHLVRRRGQEARLRCSPMKGHSHVYWYRQLPEEGLKFMVYLQKENIIDESGMPKERFSAEFPKEGPSILRIQQVVRGDSAAYFCASSPLRDTSYNEQFFGPGTRLTVL.

The CDR3 here is CAIFPTSGGVTYNEQFF. The CDR3, as DNA: TGTGCCATCTTTCCGACTAGCGGGGGGGTAACTTACAATGAGCAGTTCTTC. This chain connects TRBV10-3 to TRBJ2-1; TRBD2 agrees at 14 bases. Germline loops: CDR1 ENHRY, CDR2 SYGVKD. The CDR3 loop spans 17 amino acids. Trimming removed 8 bases from V and 4 bases from J; junction bases left unmatched: 10.

This chain connects TRBV18 to TRBJ2-1, with 10 bases that match TRBD1. V lost 6 bases to trimming and J lost 6 bases; unmatched junction nucleotides: 2. The germline CDR1 and CDR2 sequences are KGHSH and LQKENI. The CDR3 loop spans 13 amino acids. In nucleotides, the CDR3 is TGTGCCAGCTCCGGGACAGGGGTCAATGAGCAGTTCTTC. The encoded protein is CASSGTGVNEQFF.

The rearrangement joins TRBV19 to TRBJ1-4, with a possible D match to TRBD1 (6 bases). The CDR3 contains 12 residues. Trimming removed 7 bases at V and 8 bases at J, with 11 bases between. Germline V CDR1 and CDR2: LNHDA, SQIVND (reference sequence). CDR3 nucleotides: TGTGCCAGTATTGACAGGCGGGAAAAACTGTTTTTT. Translated: CASIDRREKLFF.

The chain is built from TRBV6-4 and TRBJ1-1; D gene ambiguous. Germline values: CDR1 MRHNA, CDR2 SNTAGT. CDR3 length: 16 residues. V lost 2 bases to trimming and J lost 6 bases, with 19 bases between them. The CDR3 sequence is CASSDVWRVPRPEAFF. The CDR3 DNA is TGTGCCAGCAGTGACGTATGGCGGGTCCCCCGCCCTGAAGCTTTCTTT.

The CDR3 nucleotides are TGCGCCAGCAGCTTGTTTGGGACAGCTACCTACGAGCAGTACTTC. It codes for CASSLFGTATYEQYF. This sequence joins TRBV5-1 and TRBJ2-7; 7 nucleotides agree with TRBD1. J was trimmed by 2 bases and V by 1 base; bases with no gene match: 6. This CDR3 has 15 residues. In germline, CDR1 is SGHRS, CDR2 YFSETQ.

This chain connects TRBV14 to TRBJ2-3; 10 positions agree with TRBD2. Per the germline V gene, CDR1 is SGHDN and CDR2 is FVKESK. Trimming cost V 5 bases and J 6 bases; bases outside gene matches: 23. The CDR3 spans 20 residues. CDR3 protein: CASSKRTGLKREGRSDTQYF. The CDR3 region has the DNA TGTGCCAGCAGCAAACGGACAGGGCTGAAGCGGGAGGGCCGTTCTGATACGCAGTATTTT.

This clone was observed a handful of times. The chain recombines TRBV27 with TRBJ1-2; maybe TRBD1 (5 bases). The CDR3 totals 16 residues. Germline CDR1 and CDR2: MNHEY and SMNVEV (reference sequence). Trimming removed 5 bases at V and 2 bases at J, with 18 bases between. This chain's CDR3 is CASSPQGGPLNYGYTF. DNA of the CDR3: TGTGCCAGCAGTCCCCAGGGAGGACCTTTAAACTATGGCTACACCTTC.

V usage is TRBV19 and J usage is TRBJ2-1, with 8 positions matching TRBD1. The CDR3 is made up of 15 amino acids. The V gene end was trimmed by 0 bases and the J gene end by 10 bases; junction bases not matched to a gene: 8. Per germline, CDR1 LNHDA and CDR2 SQIVND (reference sequence). The CDR3 DNA sequence: TGTGCCAGTAGTATAGACAGGGGGCTTCGGCGAGAGCAGTTCTTC. Residues: CASSIDRGLRREQFF.

This chain uses TRBV5-5 with TRBJ1-2; 10 bases match TRBD1. The germline CDR1 and CDR2 sequences are SGHKS and YYEKEE (reference sequence). Losses at the gene ends were 4 bases for V and 12 bases for J; bases not matched to a gene: 3. This CDR3 region has 11 residues. The CDR3 here is CASSQGQGNTF. CDR3 coding DNA: TGTGCCAGCAGCCAGGGACAGGGGAACACCTTC.